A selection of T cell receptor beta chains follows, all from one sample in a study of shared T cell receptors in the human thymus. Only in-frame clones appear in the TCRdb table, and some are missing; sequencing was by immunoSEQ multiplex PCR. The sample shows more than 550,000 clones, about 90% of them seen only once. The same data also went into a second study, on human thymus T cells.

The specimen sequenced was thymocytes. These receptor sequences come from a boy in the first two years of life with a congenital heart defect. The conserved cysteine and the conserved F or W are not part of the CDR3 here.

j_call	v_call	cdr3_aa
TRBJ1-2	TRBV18	ASSTPTGIRGYT
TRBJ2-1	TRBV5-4	ASSVGVGHHRNEQF
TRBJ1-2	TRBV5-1	ASSLAGIYGYT
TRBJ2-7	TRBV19	ASSQQKTGYYEQY
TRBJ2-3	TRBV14	ASSQAGLAGKGPHTDTQY
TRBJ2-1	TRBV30	AWRGRYEQF
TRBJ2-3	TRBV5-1	ASSLSGYDTQY
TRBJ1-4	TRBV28	ASLLREDANEKLF
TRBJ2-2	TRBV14	ASSQGLAGEGVGELF
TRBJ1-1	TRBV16	ASSQSLGSMNTEAF
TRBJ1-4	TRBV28	ASSPFEGATNEKLF
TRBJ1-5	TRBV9	AIAGDPGQPQH
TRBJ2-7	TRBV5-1	ASSPEMDSSYEQY
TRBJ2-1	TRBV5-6	ASSLASRAGLEQF
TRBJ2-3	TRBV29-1	SVNPRGATDTQY
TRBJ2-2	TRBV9	ASSPGGSFEELF